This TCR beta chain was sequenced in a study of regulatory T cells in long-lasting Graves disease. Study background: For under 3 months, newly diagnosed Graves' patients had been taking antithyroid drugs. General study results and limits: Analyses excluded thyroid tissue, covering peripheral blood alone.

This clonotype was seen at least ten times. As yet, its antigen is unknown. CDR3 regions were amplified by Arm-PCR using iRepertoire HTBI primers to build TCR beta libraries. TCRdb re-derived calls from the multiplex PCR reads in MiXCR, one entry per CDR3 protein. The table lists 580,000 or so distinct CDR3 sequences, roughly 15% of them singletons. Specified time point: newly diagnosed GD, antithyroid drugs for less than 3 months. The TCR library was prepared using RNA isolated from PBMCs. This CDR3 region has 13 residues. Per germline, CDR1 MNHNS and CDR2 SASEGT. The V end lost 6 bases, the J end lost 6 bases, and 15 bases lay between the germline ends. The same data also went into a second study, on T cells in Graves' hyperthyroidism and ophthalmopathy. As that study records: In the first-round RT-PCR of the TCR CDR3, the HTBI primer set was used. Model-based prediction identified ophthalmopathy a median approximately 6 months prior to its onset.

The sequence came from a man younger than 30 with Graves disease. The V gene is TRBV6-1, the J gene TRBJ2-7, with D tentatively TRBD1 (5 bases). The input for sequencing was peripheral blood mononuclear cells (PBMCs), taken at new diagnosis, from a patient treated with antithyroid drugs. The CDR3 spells CASSLGHTGEQYF. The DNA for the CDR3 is TGTGCCAGCAGCCTCGGACATACCGGCGAGCAGTACTTC.